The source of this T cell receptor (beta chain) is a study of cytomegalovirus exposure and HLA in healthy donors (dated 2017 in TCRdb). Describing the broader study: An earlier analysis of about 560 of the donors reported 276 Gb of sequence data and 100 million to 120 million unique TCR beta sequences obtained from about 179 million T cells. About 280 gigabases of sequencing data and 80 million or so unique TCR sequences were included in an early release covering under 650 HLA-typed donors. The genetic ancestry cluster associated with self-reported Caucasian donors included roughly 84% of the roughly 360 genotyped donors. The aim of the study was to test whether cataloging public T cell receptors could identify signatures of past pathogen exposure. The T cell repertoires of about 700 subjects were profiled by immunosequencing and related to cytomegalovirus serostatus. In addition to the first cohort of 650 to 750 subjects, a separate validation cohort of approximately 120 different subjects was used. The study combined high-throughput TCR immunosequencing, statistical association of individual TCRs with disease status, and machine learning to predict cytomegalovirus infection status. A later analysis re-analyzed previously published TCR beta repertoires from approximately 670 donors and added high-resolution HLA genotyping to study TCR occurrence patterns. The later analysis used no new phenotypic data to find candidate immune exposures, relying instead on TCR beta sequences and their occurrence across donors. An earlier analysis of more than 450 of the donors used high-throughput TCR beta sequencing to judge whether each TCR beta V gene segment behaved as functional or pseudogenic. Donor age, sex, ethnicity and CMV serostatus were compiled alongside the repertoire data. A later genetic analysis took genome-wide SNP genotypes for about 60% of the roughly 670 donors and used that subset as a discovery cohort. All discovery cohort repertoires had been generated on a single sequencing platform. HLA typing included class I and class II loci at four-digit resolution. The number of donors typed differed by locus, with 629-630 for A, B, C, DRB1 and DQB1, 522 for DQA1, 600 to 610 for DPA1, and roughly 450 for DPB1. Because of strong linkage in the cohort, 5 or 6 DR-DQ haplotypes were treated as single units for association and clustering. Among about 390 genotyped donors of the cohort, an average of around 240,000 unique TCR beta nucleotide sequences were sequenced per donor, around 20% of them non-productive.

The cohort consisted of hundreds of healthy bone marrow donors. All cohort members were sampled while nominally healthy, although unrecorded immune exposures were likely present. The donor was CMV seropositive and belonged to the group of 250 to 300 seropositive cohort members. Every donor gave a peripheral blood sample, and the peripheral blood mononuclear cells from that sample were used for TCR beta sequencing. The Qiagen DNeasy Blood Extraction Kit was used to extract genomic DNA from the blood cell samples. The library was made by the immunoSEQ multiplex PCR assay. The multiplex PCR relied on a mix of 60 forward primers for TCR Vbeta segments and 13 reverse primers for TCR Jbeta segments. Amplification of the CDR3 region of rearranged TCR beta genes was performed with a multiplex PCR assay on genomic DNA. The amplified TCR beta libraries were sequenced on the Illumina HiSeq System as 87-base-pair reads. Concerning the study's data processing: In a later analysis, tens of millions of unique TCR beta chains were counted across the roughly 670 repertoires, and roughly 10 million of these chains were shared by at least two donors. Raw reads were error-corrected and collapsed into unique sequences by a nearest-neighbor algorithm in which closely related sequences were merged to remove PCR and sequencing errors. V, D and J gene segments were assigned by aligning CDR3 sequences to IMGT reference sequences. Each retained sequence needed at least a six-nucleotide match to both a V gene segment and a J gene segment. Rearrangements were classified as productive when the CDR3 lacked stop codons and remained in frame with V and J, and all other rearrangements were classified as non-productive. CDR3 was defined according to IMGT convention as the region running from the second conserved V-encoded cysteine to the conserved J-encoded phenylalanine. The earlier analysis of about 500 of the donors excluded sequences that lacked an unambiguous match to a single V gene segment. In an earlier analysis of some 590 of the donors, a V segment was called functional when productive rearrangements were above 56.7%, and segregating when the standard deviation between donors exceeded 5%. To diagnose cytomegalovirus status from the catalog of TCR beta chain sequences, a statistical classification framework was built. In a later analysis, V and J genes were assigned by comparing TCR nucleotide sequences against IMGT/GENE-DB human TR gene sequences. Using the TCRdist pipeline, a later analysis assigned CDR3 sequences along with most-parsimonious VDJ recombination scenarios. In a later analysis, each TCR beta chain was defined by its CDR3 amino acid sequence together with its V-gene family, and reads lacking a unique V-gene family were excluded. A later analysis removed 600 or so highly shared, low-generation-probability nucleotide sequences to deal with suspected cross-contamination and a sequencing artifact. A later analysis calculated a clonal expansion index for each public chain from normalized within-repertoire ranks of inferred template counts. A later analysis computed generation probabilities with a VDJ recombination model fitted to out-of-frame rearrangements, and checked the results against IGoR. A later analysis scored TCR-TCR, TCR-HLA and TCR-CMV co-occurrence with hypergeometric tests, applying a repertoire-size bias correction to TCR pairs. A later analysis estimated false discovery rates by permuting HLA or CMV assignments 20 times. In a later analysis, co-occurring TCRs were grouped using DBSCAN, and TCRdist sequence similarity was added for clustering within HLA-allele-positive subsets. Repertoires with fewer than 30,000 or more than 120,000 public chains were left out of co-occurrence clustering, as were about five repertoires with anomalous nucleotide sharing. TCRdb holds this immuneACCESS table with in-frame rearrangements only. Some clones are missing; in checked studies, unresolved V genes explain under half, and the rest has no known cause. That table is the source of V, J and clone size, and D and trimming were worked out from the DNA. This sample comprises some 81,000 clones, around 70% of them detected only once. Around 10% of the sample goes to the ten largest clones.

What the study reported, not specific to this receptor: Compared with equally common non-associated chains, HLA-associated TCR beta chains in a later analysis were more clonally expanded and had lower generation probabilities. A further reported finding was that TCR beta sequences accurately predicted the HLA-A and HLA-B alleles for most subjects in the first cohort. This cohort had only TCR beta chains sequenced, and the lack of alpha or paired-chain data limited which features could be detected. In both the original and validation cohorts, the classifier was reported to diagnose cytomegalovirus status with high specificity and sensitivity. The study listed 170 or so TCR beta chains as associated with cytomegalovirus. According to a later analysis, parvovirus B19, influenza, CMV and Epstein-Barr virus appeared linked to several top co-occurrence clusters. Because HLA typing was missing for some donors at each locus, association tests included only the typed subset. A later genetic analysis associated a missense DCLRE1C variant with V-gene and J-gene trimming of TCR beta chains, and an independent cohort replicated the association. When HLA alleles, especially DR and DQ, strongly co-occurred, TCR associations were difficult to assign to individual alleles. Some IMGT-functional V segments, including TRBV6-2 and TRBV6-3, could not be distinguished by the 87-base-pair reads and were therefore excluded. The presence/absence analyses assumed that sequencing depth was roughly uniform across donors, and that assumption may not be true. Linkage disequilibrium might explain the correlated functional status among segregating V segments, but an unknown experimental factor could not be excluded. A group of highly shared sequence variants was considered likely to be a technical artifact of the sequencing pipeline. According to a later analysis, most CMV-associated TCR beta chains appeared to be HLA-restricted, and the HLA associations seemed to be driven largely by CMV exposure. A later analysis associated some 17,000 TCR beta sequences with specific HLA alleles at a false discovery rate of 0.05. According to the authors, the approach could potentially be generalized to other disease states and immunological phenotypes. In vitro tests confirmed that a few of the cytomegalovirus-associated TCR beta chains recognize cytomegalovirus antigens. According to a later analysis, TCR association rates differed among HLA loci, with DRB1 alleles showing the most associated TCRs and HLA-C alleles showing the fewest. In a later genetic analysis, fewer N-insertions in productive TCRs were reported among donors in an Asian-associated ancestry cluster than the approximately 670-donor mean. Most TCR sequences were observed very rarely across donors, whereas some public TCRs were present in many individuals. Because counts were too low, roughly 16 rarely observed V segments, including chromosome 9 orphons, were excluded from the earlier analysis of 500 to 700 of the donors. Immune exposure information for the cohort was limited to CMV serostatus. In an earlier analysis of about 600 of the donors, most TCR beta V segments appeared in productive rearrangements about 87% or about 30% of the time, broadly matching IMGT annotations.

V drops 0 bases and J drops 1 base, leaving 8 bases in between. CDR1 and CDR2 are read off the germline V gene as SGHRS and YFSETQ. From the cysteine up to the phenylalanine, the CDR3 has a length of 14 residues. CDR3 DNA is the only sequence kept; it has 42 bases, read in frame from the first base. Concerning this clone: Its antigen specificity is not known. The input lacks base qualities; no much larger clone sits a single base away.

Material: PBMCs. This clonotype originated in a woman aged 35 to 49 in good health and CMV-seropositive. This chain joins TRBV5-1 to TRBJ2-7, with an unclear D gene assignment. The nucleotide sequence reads TGCGCCAGCAGCTTGGGCCCAGATTCCTACGAGCAGTACTTC. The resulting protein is CASSLGPDSYEQYF.